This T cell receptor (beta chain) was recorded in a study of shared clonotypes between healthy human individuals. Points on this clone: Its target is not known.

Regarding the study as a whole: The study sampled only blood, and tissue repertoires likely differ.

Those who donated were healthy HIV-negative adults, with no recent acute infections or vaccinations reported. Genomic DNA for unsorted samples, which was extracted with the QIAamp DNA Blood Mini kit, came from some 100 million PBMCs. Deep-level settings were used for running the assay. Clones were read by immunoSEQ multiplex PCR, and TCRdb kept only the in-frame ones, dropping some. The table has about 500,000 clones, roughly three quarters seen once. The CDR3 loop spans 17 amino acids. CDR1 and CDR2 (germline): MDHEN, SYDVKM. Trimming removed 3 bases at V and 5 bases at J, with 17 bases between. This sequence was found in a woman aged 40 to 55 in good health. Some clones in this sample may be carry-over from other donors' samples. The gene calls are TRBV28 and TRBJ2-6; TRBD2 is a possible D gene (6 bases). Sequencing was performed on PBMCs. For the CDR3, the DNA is TGTGCCAGCAGTTTCGGGACTTGGCGGCGCTGGGCCAACGTCCTGACTTTC. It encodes CASSFGTWRRWANVLTF. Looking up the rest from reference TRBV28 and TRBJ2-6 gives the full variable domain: DVKVTQSSRYLVKRTGEKVFLECVQDMDHENMFWYRQDPGLGLRLIYFSYDVKMKEKGDIPEGYSVSREKKERFSLILESASTNQTSMYLCASSFGTWRRWANVLTFGAGSRLTVL.